Following are 29 T cell receptor beta chains from one sample sequenced in a study of cytomegalovirus exposure and HLA in healthy donors. Clones were read by immunoSEQ multiplex PCR, and TCRdb kept only the in-frame ones, dropping some. The table has 170,000 or so clones, roughly 84% seen once. Sequences were obtained from PBMCs. These receptors all stem from a woman aged 18-30 years in good health and CMV-seropositive.

This clone showed up just once. The chain combines TRBV5-1 with TRBJ2-5; tentatively, D is TRBD2 (6 bases). V was clipped by 0 bases and J by 1 base, with 7 bases between them. Germline V gene data show CDR1 as SGHRS and CDR2 as YFSETQ. The CDR3 covers 14 residues. The CDR3 DNA reads TGCGCCAGCAGCTTGGGCGGGGTCCAAGAGACCCAGTACTTC. This translates into CASSLGGVQETQYF.

The chain uses TRBV5-1 and TRBJ1-1; no definite D call. The V end was cut by 0 bases, the J end by 6 bases, with 12 bases between. The CDR3 runs to 14 residues. Germline loops: CDR1 SGHRS, CDR2 YFSETQ. In DNA, the CDR3 is TGCGCCAGCAGCTTGGTCGTTTCCGGTTCTGAAGCTTTCTTT. This sequence encodes CASSLVVSGSEAFF. The full variable domain, completed using reference TRBV5-1 and TRBJ1-1, is KAGVTQTPRYLIKTRGQQVTLSCSPISGHRSVSWYQQTPGQGLQFLFEYFSETQRNKGNFPGRFSGRQFSNSRSEMNVSTLELGDSALYLCASSLVVSGSEAFFGQGTRLTVV.

This chain joins TRBV9 and TRBJ2-5; D is perhaps TRBD1 (6 bases). The V gene lost 0 bases and the J gene lost 5 bases, with 14 bases spanning the gap. This CDR3 spans 15 amino acids. Per the germline V gene, CDR1 is SGDLS and CDR2 is YYNGEE. As DNA, the CDR3 is TGTGCCAGCAGCGTAGTGGGGGCTTACTTGGAGACCCAGTACTTC. It translates to CASSVVGAYLETQYF.

The rearrangement joins TRBV18 to TRBJ2-5; D is perhaps TRBD1 (6 bases). The ends were cut back, 3 bases at V and 5 bases at J, with 19 bases in the middle. Germline assignment: CDR1 KGHSH and CDR2 LQKENI. The CDR3 contains 16 residues. The CDR3, as DNA: TGTGCCAGCTCACCCTACAGGGACGAAATTCGGGAGACCCAGTACTTC. It codes for CASSPYRDEIRETQYF.

This clone was recorded a few times. The chain couples TRBV20-1 to TRBJ2-7; D is ambiguous. Deletions cut 8 bases from V and 2 bases from J, with 7 bases between. The CDR3 has 10 residues. Germline assignment: CDR1 DFQATT and CDR2 SNEGSKA (reference sequence). CDR3 in amino acids: CSLEPYEQYF. CDR3 nucleotide sequence: TGCAGTTTAGAACCCTACGAGCAGTACTTC.

The V call is TRBV18, the J call TRBJ1-3; D unresolved. The CDR3 runs 16 residues. The ends were cut back, 2 bases at V and 4 bases at J, with 15 bases in the middle. Germline V gene lookup returns CDR1 KGHSH and CDR2 LQKENI. The DNA for the CDR3 is TGTGCCAGCTCACCAGAGGTCGGTGGATCCGGAAACACCATATATTTT. As protein: CASSPEVGGSGNTIYF.

The rearrangement links TRBV6-1 to TRBJ1-5; TRBD1 aligns across 9 bases. The junction had 12 bases not matched to a gene; V was cut back by 6 bases and J by 9 bases. The germline V gene encodes CDR1 MNHNS and CDR2 SASEGT. The CDR3 is 15 residues long. The CDR3 bases are TGTGCCAGCAGAAGGGACAGGGAGACCTCGGGGCCCCAGCATTTT. Its protein is CASRRDRETSGPQHF.

The chain carries TRBV9 and TRBJ1-1; D uncertain. Germline CDR1 SGDLS, CDR2 YYNGEE. The CDR3 extends over 15 amino acids. Trimming pared 0 bases from V and 3 bases from J, leaving 12 bases between. The CDR3 nucleotides are TGTGCCAGCAGCGTAGTGGAGGGTTTTTACACTGAAGCTTTCTTT. Residues: CASSVVEGFYTEAFF.

This clone is a singleton in its sample. V usage is TRBV9 and J usage is TRBJ1-2; D might be TRBD1 (6 bases). The CDR3 runs 14 residues. CDR1 is SGDLS, CDR2 YYNGEE, per germline. V was pared by 3 bases and J by 7 bases, with 16 bases between. In DNA form, the CDR3 reads TGTGCCAGCAGCGCGATCGGGGGGGCGTTTGGCTACACCTTC. Residues: CASSAIGGAFGYTF. Supplemented by reference TRBV9 and TRBJ1-2, the full variable domain reads DSGVTQTPKHLITATGQRVTLRCSPRSGDLSVYWYQQSLDQGLQFLIQYYNGEERAKGNILERFSAQQFPDLHSELNLSSLELGDSALYFCASSAIGGAFGYTFGSGTRLTVV.

The J gene is TRBJ1-5, the V gene TRBV4-1; TRBD1 aligns across 7 bases. Germline trimming cut 5 bases from V and 7 bases from J; bases unmatched to any gene: 5. Looked up from germline, CDR1 is MGHRA and CDR2 is YSYEKL. The CDR3 runs 13 residues. The CDR3 DNA follows: TGCGCCAGCAGCTCCCCAGGGGGGCAGCCCCAGCATTTT. Translating gives CASSSPGGQPQHF.

The J gene is TRBJ2-3, the V gene TRBV5-1, with 10 bases lining up with TRBD2. J gave up 5 bases and V 4 bases, and 16 bases lay outside the gene matches. The germline V gene has CDR1 SGHRS and CDR2 YFSETQ. The CDR3 is 18 amino acids. CDR3 loop: CASSKHPSQRGGVDTQYF. CDR3 nucleotide sequence: TGCGCCAGCAGCAAACACCCCTCACAGCGGGGGGGCGTAGATACGCAGTATTTT.

This clone was counted many times. The chain is built from TRBV20-1 and TRBJ1-2; D is perhaps TRBD1 (5 bases). The germline V gene encodes CDR1 DFQATT and CDR2 SNEGSKA (reference sequence). The CDR3 is 11 amino acids. CDR3 residues: CSSPGTRGYTF. CDR3 sequence (DNA): TGCAGCTCCCCTGGGACTAGAGGCTACACCTTC.

In DNA form, the CDR3 reads TGTGCCAGCAGCCCTCGACGGGGGAACACTGAAGCTTTCTTT. Amino acid sequence: CASSPRRGNTEAFF. The J gene is TRBJ1-1, the V gene TRBV9, with D hard to call. Germline V gene lookup returns CDR1 SGDLS and CDR2 YYNGEE. This CDR3 is 14 amino acids long. The ends were cut back, 4 bases at V and 1 base at J, with 11 bases in the middle.

This clone appeared many times. The CDR3 region has the DNA TGTGCCAGTAGTATCGGACAGAACCAAGAGACCCAGTACTTC. It codes for CASSIGQNQETQYF. The chain carries TRBV19 and TRBJ2-5; D perhaps matches TRBD1 (6 bases). V lost 3 bases to trimming and J lost 0 bases, with 8 bases between them. The CDR3 is made up of 14 amino acids. Germline values: CDR1 LNHDA, CDR2 SQIVND (reference sequence).

In this sample, this clone turned up once. The chain is built from TRBV18 and TRBJ1-2; 7 nucleotides agree with TRBD1. The germline V gene has CDR1 KGHSH and CDR2 LQKENI. Trimming removed 4 bases from V and 3 bases from J; junction bases left unmatched: 8. The CDR3 spans 15 residues. CDR3 bases: TGTGCCAGCTCACTAAAGACAGGGACGGACTATGGCTACACCTTC. Translating it yields CASSLKTGTDYGYTF.

The chain combines TRBV9 with TRBJ2-7; 11 nucleotides line up with TRBD2. The CDR3 loop spans 14 amino acids. Unmatched junction bases numbered 3, after V lost 4 bases and J lost 3 bases. Germline V gene data show CDR1 as SGDLS and CDR2 as YYNGEE. The CDR3, as DNA: TGTGCCAGCAGCCTTCTAGCGGGGGGCTACGAGCAGTACTTC. Its translation is CASSLLAGGYEQYF.

There are a few counts of this clone. This chain links TRBV4-3 with TRBJ1-1; TRBD1 aligns across 8 bases. The J segment lost 6 bases and the V segment lost 1 base, leaving 7 bases of the junction unmatched. Germline V CDR1 and CDR2: LGHNA, YSLEER. This CDR3 is 15 amino acids long. CDR3: CASSQGAGGAPEAFF. Here the CDR3 DNA reads TGCGCCAGCAGCCAAGGAGCAGGGGGCGCGCCTGAAGCTTTCTTT.

The V call is TRBV6-1, the J call TRBJ1-1, with 8 bases lining up with TRBD1. V lost 3 bases to trimming and J lost 10 bases; unmatched junction nucleotides: 10. CDR1 MNHNS and CDR2 SASEGT come from the germline V gene. The CDR3 spans 14 residues. CDR3 protein: CASSEGQAGRGAFF. In nucleotides, the CDR3 is TGTGCCAGCAGTGAGGGACAGGCCGGTAGGGGAGCTTTCTTT.

This rearrangement joins TRBV5-6 to TRBJ1-6; 9 bases are a match to TRBD1. The CDR3 totals 17 residues. Trimming took 4 bases from V and 5 from J; bases not matched to a gene: 10. The germline V gene has CDR1 SGHDT and CDR2 YYEEEE. The CDR3 sequence: CASSRGRDRVDNSPLHF. For the CDR3, the DNA is TGTGCCAGCAGCCGGGGGCGGGACAGGGTTGATAATTCACCCCTCCACTTT.

The chain combines TRBV2 with TRBJ1-2; D unclear. V lost 4 bases and J lost 7, with 19 bases in between. CDR3 size: 15 residues. From germline, CDR1 is SNHLY and CDR2 FYNNEI. The CDR3 DNA follows: TGTGCCAGCAGTGGAGAGGGTACCGGAGCTATTGGCTACACCTTC. Protein sequence: CASSGEGTGAIGYTF.

The rearrangement joins TRBV5-1 to TRBJ2-5, with a possible D match to TRBD1 (6 bases). Germline CDR1 and CDR2: SGHRS and YFSETQ. Trimming shortened V by 4 bases and J by 1 base, and 8 bases separated the two germline ends. CDR3 size: 13 residues. The CDR3 DNA follows: TGCGCCAGCAGCGCGGACAGCCAAGAGACCCAGTACTTC. Translation gives CASSADSQETQYF.

This clone appeared a few times. V and J are TRBV5-1 and TRBJ1-6, with 9 bases lining up with TRBD1. Germline lookup yields CDR1 SGHRS and CDR2 YFSETQ. V lost 0 bases and J lost 10; bases outside the gene matches: 5. The CDR3 totals 15 residues. The CDR3 DNA follows: TGCGCCAGCAGCTTGGCCTGGGACAGGGACTCACCCCTCCACTTT. Amino acids: CASSLAWDRDSPLHF. Drawing the rest from reference TRBV5-1 and TRBJ1-6, the complete variable domain is KAGVTQTPRYLIKTRGQQVTLSCSPISGHRSVSWYQQTPGQGLQFLFEYFSETQRNKGNFPGRFSGRQFSNSRSEMNVSTLELGDSALYLCASSLAWDRDSPLHFGNGTRLTVT.

The CDR3 spells CASSSRLAATYEQYF. As DNA, the CDR3 is TGTGCCAGCAGTTCCAGACTAGCGGCTACCTACGAGCAGTACTTC. The chain uses TRBV27 and TRBJ2-7; TRBD2 aligns across 9 bases. The J segment lost 2 bases and the V segment lost 4 bases, leaving 6 bases of the junction unmatched. Per the germline V gene, CDR1 is MNHEY and CDR2 is SMNVEV (reference sequence). The CDR3 has 15 residues.

This chain joins TRBV6-5 and TRBJ2-5; D not certain. The V end lost 7 bases, the J end lost 5 bases, and 14 bases lay between the germline ends. The CDR3 extends over 13 amino acids. Germline CDR1 MNHEY, CDR2 SVGAGI. The CDR3 DNA is TGTGCCAGCATTCGGCAGGCTCAGGAGACCCAGTACTTC. Translating it yields CASIRQAQETQYF.

The chain employs TRBV19 and TRBJ1-2; D unclear. This CDR3 is built from 14 residues. Germline CDR1 is LNHDA and CDR2 is SQIVND (reference sequence). The germline V and J ends were trimmed by 5 bases and 4 bases, with 14 bases remaining between them. The CDR3 DNA reads TGTGCCAGTAGTCCTAAGAGTACGGGCTATGGCTACACCTTC. It codes for CASSPKSTGYGYTF.

The V and J genes are TRBV27 and TRBJ1-6; 9 bases map to TRBD1. The CDR3 runs to 13 residues. The germline CDR1 and CDR2 sequences are MNHEY and SMNVEV (reference sequence). The CDR3 here is CATRTGDNSPLHF. Here the CDR3 DNA reads TGTGCTACCCGGACAGGGGATAATTCACCCCTCCACTTT.

The chain carries TRBV18 and TRBJ2-7, with D perhaps TRBD1 (5 bases). This CDR3 has 12 amino acids. Germline values: CDR1 KGHSH, CDR2 LQKENI. The ends were cut back, 2 bases at V and 4 bases at J, with 6 bases in the middle. This CDR3 reads CASSPNRYEQYF. CDR3 nucleotides: TGTGCCAGCTCACCAAACAGGTACGAGCAGTACTTC.

This chain connects TRBV5-1 to TRBJ1-1; TRBD1 might be the D (5 bases). The CDR3 sequence is 13 residues long. Per the germline V gene, CDR1 is SGHRS and CDR2 is YFSETQ. V lost 5 bases and J lost 1, with 9 bases in between. The CDR3 bases are TGCGCCAGCAGACAGGACCCGAACACTGAAGCTTTCTTT. It codes for CASRQDPNTEAFF. The variable domain in full, completed from reference TRBV5-1 and TRBJ1-1, reads KAGVTQTPRYLIKTRGQQVTLSCSPISGHRSVSWYQQTPGQGLQFLFEYFSETQRNKGNFPGRFSGRQFSNSRSEMNVSTLELGDSALYLCASRQDPNTEAFFGQGTRLTVV.

The chain couples TRBV5-1 to TRBJ2-1; TRBD1 matches 11 bases. With 2 bases clipped from V and 0 bases from J, the junction kept 1 base outside the gene matches. Germline V gene sequence: CDR1 SGHRS, CDR2 YFSETQ. The CDR3 has 16 amino acids. CDR3: CASSFGTGGSYNEQFF. CDR3 nucleotides: TGCGCCAGCAGCTTCGGGACAGGGGGCTCCTACAATGAGCAGTTCTTC.